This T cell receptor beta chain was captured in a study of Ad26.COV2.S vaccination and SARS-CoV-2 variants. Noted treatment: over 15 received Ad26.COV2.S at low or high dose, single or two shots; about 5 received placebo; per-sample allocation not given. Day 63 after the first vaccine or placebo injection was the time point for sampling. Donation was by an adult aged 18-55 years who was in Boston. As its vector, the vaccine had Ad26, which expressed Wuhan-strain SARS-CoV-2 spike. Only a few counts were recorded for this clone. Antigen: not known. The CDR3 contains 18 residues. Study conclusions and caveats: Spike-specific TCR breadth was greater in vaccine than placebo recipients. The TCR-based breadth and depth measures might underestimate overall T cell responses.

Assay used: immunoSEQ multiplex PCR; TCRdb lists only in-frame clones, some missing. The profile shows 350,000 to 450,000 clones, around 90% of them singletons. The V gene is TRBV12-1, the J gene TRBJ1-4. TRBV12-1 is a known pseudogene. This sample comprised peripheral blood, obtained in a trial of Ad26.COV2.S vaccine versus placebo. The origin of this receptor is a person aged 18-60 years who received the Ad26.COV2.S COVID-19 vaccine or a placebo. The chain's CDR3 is CASSERRAGLATNEKLFF. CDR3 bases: TGTGCCAGCAGCGAGAGGCGGGCCGGTCTTGCAACTAATGAAAAACTGTTTTTT.